The rows below give T cell receptor beta chains drawn from one sample of a study of shared T cell receptors in the human thymus. Sequencing was performed with immunoSEQ multiplex PCR; in TCRdb, only in-frame clones are kept and a portion is missing. This sample has over 650,000 clones; approximately 87% occur once, and the top ten carry roughly 0.0087%. These data were likewise used in another study, on human thymus T cells.

Material for sequencing was thymocytes. These receptor sequences come from a boy younger than two with a congenital heart defect. Both conserved end residues are part of each CDR3.

v_call	j_call	cdr3_aa
TRBV2	TRBJ2-7	CARGRGRYEQYF
TRBV7-9	TRBJ2-5	CASSPSGQETQYF
TRBV7-8	TRBJ1-4	CASSLVGGINEKLFF
TRBV28	TRBJ2-7	CASRGLLAYEQYF
TRBV4-3	TRBJ2-7	CASSQEWLAGTYEQYF
TRBV27	TRBJ2-7	CASSLREHHYEQYF
TRBV6-5	TRBJ1-5	CASSLGPMNDQPQHF
TRBV2	TRBJ1-5	CASGQGIYQPQHF
TRBV7-9	TRBJ1-2	CASRDGDYGYTF
TRBV25-1	TRBJ1-6	CASTNRSSYNSPLHF
TRBV5-1	TRBJ2-3	CASSLGLQGDSTDTQYF
TRBV6-5	TRBJ2-3	CASRRQDFTDTQYF
TRBV7-6	TRBJ2-1	CASSLAQKRGPYQDNEQFF
TRBV7-8	TRBJ1-2	CASSSSANYGYTF
TRBV27	TRBJ2-7	CASSLSRQGDVGQYF
TRBV5-1	TRBJ1-2	CASSPRTEANYGYTF
TRBV6-1	TRBJ1-5	CASSEQQGPRSLNQPQHF
TRBV19	TRBJ1-3	CASRDRGPGNTIYF
TRBV9	TRBJ1-1	CASSVVDLGDRMNTEAFF
TRBV14	TRBJ2-7	CASSQEDRLPYEQYF
TRBV10-3	TRBJ2-1	CAASGTSGPPSSYNEQFF
TRBV19	TRBJ1-2	CASSIEGLAYGYTF
TRBV14	TRBJ1-1	CASSQTHRLNTEAFF
TRBV7-3	TRBJ1-1	CASSLNPRGGDTEAFF
TRBV7-8	TRBJ2-7	CASSPERQGETYEQYF
TRBV29-1	TRBJ1-3	CSVRLTGPTWNSGNTIYF
TRBV10-3	TRBJ2-3	CAISESRRRSTDTQYF
TRBV10-3	TRBJ2-3	CAIPSSREADTQYF
TRBV7-6	TRBJ2-7	CASSLREQGYEQYF
TRBV6-6	TRBJ1-1	CASSASGRNTEAFF
TRBV2	TRBJ2-7	CASSASTGTYEQYF
TRBV7-2	TRBJ2-7	CASSLAVIRDRRYEQYF
TRBV7-9	TRBJ2-1	CASSLAGRPSYNEQFF
TRBV9	TRBJ2-3	CASSSQADTQYF
TRBV28	TRBJ1-1	CASSFSVLSAFF
TRBV19	TRBJ1-4	CASSKPDRVGEKLFF
TRBV4-3	TRBJ1-4	CASSQELQGNNEKLFF
TRBV5-1	TRBJ1-2	CASSVGTELNYGYTF
TRBV14	TRBJ2-3	CASSQKPDLGDTDTQYF
TRBV4-3	TRBJ1-1	CASSQDQPGGNTEAFF
TRBV10-1	TRBJ2-2	CASSEASDLTNTGELFF
TRBV6-4	TRBJ2-2	CASNHHPGGELFF
TRBV11-2	TRBJ1-1	CASSFGGGKNTEAFF
TRBV7-9	TRBJ2-1	CASSLEWDIPGWEQFF
TRBV7-9	TRBJ2-7	CASSPSASGDYEQYF
TRBV9	TRBJ1-3	CASSVGAPRGGKGLRFGNTIYF
TRBV7-9	TRBJ1-2	CASRRDGKYNYGYTF
TRBV4-1	TRBJ2-7	CASSQDNSGYEQYF
TRBV10-3	TRBJ1-6	CAISEGADNSPLHF
TRBV2	TRBJ1-5	CASRGLWGPNQPQHF
TRBV2	TRBJ2-1	CASSVLVRNYNEQFF
TRBV5-4	TRBJ2-1	CASRPRGSSYNEQFF
TRBV14	TRBJ1-4	CASSPLPPGQGNEKLFF
TRBV15	TRBJ2-3	CATSRDEREVQGGADTQYF